Presented here are 17 T cell receptor beta chains from one specimen sequenced in a study of CD8 T cells in Susac syndrome. An input of roughly 0.5 to 1 ug of RNA was subjected to reverse transcription using random hexamers. TCRdb redid the calling of the immunoSEQ multiplex PCR reads with MiXCR, one entry per CDR3 protein. This table holds 300,000 to 350,000 distinct CDR3 sequences, 90% to 95% found once. Sequenced: CD4+ T cells from PBMCs. These receptors all come from a human donor with multiple sclerosis.

The CDR3 nucleotides are TGTGCCAGCAGCCCACATCCGACAGGTATTTTCATGAACACTGAAGCTTTCTTT. The encoded protein is CASSPHPTGIFMNTEAFF. The gene calls are TRBV3-1 and TRBJ1-1, with D perhaps TRBD1 (6 bases). Germline-derived CDR1 and CDR2 are LGHDT and YNNKEL (reference sequence). With 4 bases removed from V and 0 bases from J, the gap between germline ends came to 21 bases. There are 18 residues in the CDR3.

The chain employs TRBV20-1 and TRBJ2-1; tentatively, D is TRBD1 (5 bases). Per the germline V gene, CDR1 is DFQATT and CDR2 is SNEGSKA (reference sequence). The CDR3 has 11 amino acids. The V end lost 5 bases, the J end lost 6 bases, and 8 bases lay between the germline ends. CDR3 in amino acids: CSAGRGNEQFF. CDR3 in DNA: TGCAGTGCTGGAAGGGGCAATGAGCAGTTCTTC.

This rearrangement joins TRBV5-4 to TRBJ2-5; no clear D. The CDR3 is 14 residues long. V gave up 1 base and J gave up 4 bases, with 11 bases separating them. Germline CDR1 SGHNT, CDR2 YYREEE (reference sequence). The CDR3 region is CASSLIGVGETQYF. In DNA, the CDR3 is TGTGCCAGCAGCTTGATAGGCGTTGGAGAGACCCAGTACTTC.

V is TRBV12-3 or TRBV12-4 and J is TRBJ1-3; TRBD1 might be the D (5 bases). Trimming stripped 4 bases from V and 4 bases from J, with 11 bases between. The CDR3 is 14 residues long. The CDR3 reads CASSYTGGGNTIYF. The CDR3 nucleotides are TGTGCCAGCAGTTATACAGGAGGCGGAAACACCATATATTTT.

V gene TRBV7-2 combines with J gene TRBJ2-1; 10 positions match TRBD1. The trim removed 7 bases at V and 13 bases at J, leaving 22 bases unmatched. The CDR3 loop spans 17 amino acids. In germline, CDR1 is SGHTA, CDR2 FQGNSA. The CDR3, as DNA: TGTGCCAGCACCAAAGACCGACTCCGGGACAGGGGAACCGATCAGTTCTTC. This translates into CASTKDRLRDRGTDQFF.

This chain links TRBV20-1 with TRBJ1-1; D may be TRBD1 (5 bases). CDR3 size: 11 residues. The V gene's germline CDR1 is DFQATT and CDR2 SNEGSKA (reference sequence). The V end was cut by 1 base, the J end by 11 bases, with 11 bases between. CDR3 sequence (DNA): TGCAGTGCTAGAGCCGCTCGGGGGGCTTTCTTT. As protein: CSARAARGAFF.

V is TRBV20-1 and J is TRBJ2-5; perhaps TRBD1 as D (5 bases). Germline values: CDR1 DFQATT, CDR2 SNEGSKA (reference sequence). V was clipped by 0 bases and J by 5 bases, with 13 bases between them. This CDR3 region has 14 residues. CDR3 residues: CSARDAVRVETQYF. The CDR3 region has the DNA TGCAGTGCTAGAGATGCGGTCAGGGTTGAGACCCAGTACTTC.

The rearrangement joins TRBV7-2 to TRBJ2-1; a weak D match, TRBD2 (5 bases). This CDR3 spans 18 amino acids. The germline V and J ends were trimmed by 2 bases and 5 bases, with 22 bases remaining between them. Germline values: CDR1 SGHTA, CDR2 FQGNSA. The CDR3 nucleotides are TGTGCCAGCAGCTTATCAGGTCCGAGGGTGCCCCGTGACAATGAGCAGTTCTTC. Its protein product is CASSLSGPRVPRDNEQFF.

CDR3 loop: CSATSWGQVVGYTF. The CDR3 DNA follows: TGCAGTGCTACCTCCTGGGGACAGGTAGTTGGCTACACCTTC. The chain combines TRBV20-1 with TRBJ1-2; TRBD1 agrees at 8 bases. Trimming cost V 4 bases and J 7 bases; bases outside gene matches: 11. In germline, CDR1 is DFQATT, CDR2 SNEGSKA (reference sequence). This CDR3 spans 14 amino acids.

The chain has TRBV30 and TRBJ1-6, with D unclear. Germline values: CDR1 GTSNPN, CDR2 SVGIG (reference sequence). V dropped 4 bases and J dropped 5 bases, with 12 bases sitting between them. This CDR3 region has 14 residues. This chain's CDR3 is CAWKEGIHNSPLHF. Here the CDR3 DNA reads TGTGCCTGGAAGGAAGGAATCCATAATTCACCCCTCCACTTT. Full variable domain (outside the CDR3, taken from reference TRBV30 and TRBJ1-6): SQTIHQWPATLVQPVGSPLSLECTVEGTSNPNLYWYRQAAGRGLQLLFYSVGIGQISSEVPQNLSASRPQDRQFILSSKKLLLSDSGFYLCAWKEGIHNSPLHFGNGTRLTVT.

The chain is built from TRBV7-6 and TRBJ2-5; TRBD1 aligns across 7 bases. Germline trimming cut 5 bases from V and 5 bases from J; bases unmatched to any gene: 11. Germline V gives CDR1 SGHVS, CDR2 FNYEAQ. This CDR3 is built from 15 residues. Written as DNA, the CDR3 is TGTGCCAGCAGCCTCCGACAGGGTACGGCCGAGACCCAGTACTTC. It is translated as CASSLRQGTAETQYF.

This clonotype was seen a single time. In nucleotides, the CDR3 is TGCGCCAGCAGCCGACTACCTAGCGGGGGGGCCTCCGATACGCAGTATTTT. Amino acid sequence: CASSRLPSGGASDTQYF. This chain joins TRBV4-1 and TRBJ2-3; 12 nucleotides match TRBD2. V was pared by 4 bases and J by 6 bases, with 11 bases of the junction left unmatched. Germline CDR1 reads MGHRA; CDR2 reads YSYEKL. This CDR3 spans 17 amino acids.

The genes are TRBV13 and TRBJ1-3; D is uncertain. Germline V gene sequence: CDR1 PRHDT, CDR2 FYEKMQ (reference sequence). This CDR3 contains 12 residues. V was trimmed by 7 bases and J by 4 bases, leaving 8 bases between them. This CDR3 is CASTFGGNTIYF. The DNA for the CDR3 is TGTGCCAGCACCTTCGGGGGAAACACCATATATTTT.

The genes are TRBV14 and TRBJ1-2, with TRBD1 matching over 8 bases. Germline V CDR1 and CDR2: SGHDN, FVKESK. V trimming: 4 bases; J trimming: 2 bases; junction bases outside the gene matches: 0. The CDR3 sequence is 13 residues long. CDR3 nucleotide sequence: TGTGCCAGCAGCCGACAGGGGAACTATGGCTACACCTTC. This translates into CASSRQGNYGYTF. Filled out from reference TRBV14 and TRBJ1-2, the complete variable domain reads EAGVTQFPSHSVIEKGQTVTLRCDPISGHDNLYWYRRVMGKEIKFLLHFVKESKQDESGMPNNRFLAERTGGTYSTLKVQPAELEDSGVYFCASSRQGNYGYTFGSGTRLTVV.

The CDR3, as DNA: TGCAGCGTTCAACCTCGAGCCGGGACAGAATACGAGCAGTACTTC. Translation: CSVQPRAGTEYEQYF. V and J are TRBV29-1 and TRBJ2-7, with 7 bases matching TRBD1. Germline CDR1 and CDR2: SQVTM and ANQGSEA. V trimming: 5 bases; J trimming: 4 bases; junction bases outside the gene matches: 14. The CDR3 is 15 residues long.

V gene TRBV29-1 combines with J gene TRBJ2-1; 8 bases are shared with TRBD1. CDR3 length: 14 amino acids. Germline lookup yields CDR1 SQVTM and CDR2 ANQGSEA. The ends lost 4 bases at V and 4 bases at J; junction bases unmatched: 6. Here the CDR3 DNA reads TGCAGCGTTGCTCAGGGGGCGGGATACAATGAGCAGTTCTTC. It encodes CSVAQGAGYNEQFF.

The chain combines TRBV4-1 with TRBJ1-1; the D gene is possibly TRBD1 (5 bases). This CDR3 has 14 residues. CDR1 MGHRA and CDR2 YSYEKL come from the germline V gene. With 0 bases removed from V and 8 bases from J, the gap between germline ends came to 13 bases. The CDR3 DNA follows: TGCGCCAGCAGCCAAGAGGGGGAGGCAATCGAAGCTTTCTTT. Amino acid sequence: CASSQEGEAIEAFF.